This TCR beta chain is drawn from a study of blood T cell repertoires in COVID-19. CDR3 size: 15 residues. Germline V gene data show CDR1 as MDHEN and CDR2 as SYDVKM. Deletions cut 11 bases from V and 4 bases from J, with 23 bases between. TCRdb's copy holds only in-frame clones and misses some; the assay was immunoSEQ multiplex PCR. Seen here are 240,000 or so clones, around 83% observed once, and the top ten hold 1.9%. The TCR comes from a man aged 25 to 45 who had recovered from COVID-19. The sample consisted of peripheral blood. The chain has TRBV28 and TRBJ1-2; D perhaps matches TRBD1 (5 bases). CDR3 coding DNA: TGTGCCGCCACAAAATTTTCTGGGGGAGGCTATGGCTACACCTTC. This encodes CAATKFSGGGYGYTF.